The next 4 T cell receptor beta chains were all read from a single sample in a study of PD-1 blockade in classical Hodgkin lymphoma (dated by TCRdb to about 2020). The receptor library was made with the immunoSEQ multiplex PCR assay. Imported from immuneACCESS, the table was reduced by TCRdb to in-frame sequences with V and J called. These copies leave out some clones; in studies compared against another copy, an unresolved V gene accounts for under half, and the cause of the remainder is not known. The sample table shows 15,000 to 20,000 clones, and 75% to 95% are seen once. The ten most abundant clones make up 6.5% to 8.5% of the sample. The time point label here, explained by the study, means: newly diagnosed, previously untreated cHL patient sample. The sequenced sample was peripheral blood mononuclear cells (PBMCs). These receptors came from a human donor with classical Hodgkin lymphoma.

The chain is built from TRBV5-4 and TRBJ2-2; 10 positions agree with TRBD1. The CDR3 covers 14 residues. CDR1 and CDR2 from the germline V gene are SGHNT and YYREEE (reference sequence). V lost 5 bases, J lost 6 bases, and 4 bases stayed unmatched. CDR3 nucleotides: TGTGCCAGCAGGGCCGGGACAGGGGCCGGGGAGCTGTTTTTT. It translates to CASRAGTGAGELFF.

The chain links TRBV2 to TRBJ2-4; TRBD2 matches 7 bases. This CDR3 is built from 16 residues. V shed 7 bases and J 6 bases; nucleotides not matched to a gene: 15. In germline, CDR1 is SNHLY, CDR2 FYNNEI. The CDR3 DNA follows: TGTGCCAGCAACAAGGGTAGGGGAGGGTTGGGAAACATTCAGTACTTC. It specifies CASNKGRGGLGNIQYF.

The chain uses TRBV6-1 and TRBJ1-4; D is possibly TRBD1 (6 bases). The germline CDR1 and CDR2 sequences are MNHNS and SASEGT. Trimming shortened V by 7 bases and J by 4 bases, and 13 bases separated the two germline ends. The CDR3 sequence is 14 residues long. CDR3 loop: CASTIGTINEKLFF. In nucleotides, the CDR3 is TGTGCCAGCACCATCGGGACAATTAATGAAAAACTGTTTTTT.

The genes are TRBV6-5 and TRBJ2-1, with D hard to call. The CDR3 totals 11 residues. V was shortened by 0 bases and J by 9 bases, with 3 bases between the two germline ends. Germline lookup yields CDR1 MNHEY and CDR2 SVGAGI. For the CDR3, the DNA is TGTGCCAGCAGTTACTCCCGTGAGCAGTTCTTC. Protein sequence: CASSYSREQFF.